These 11 T cell receptor beta chains came from one sample sequenced in a study of cytomegalovirus exposure and HLA in healthy donors (dated by TCRdb to between 2016 and 2019). Library construction relied on the immunoSEQ multiplex PCR assay. For the multiplex PCR, a mixture combining 60 forward primers for TCR Vbeta segments and 13 reverse primers for TCR Jbeta segments was used. The table comes from immuneACCESS by way of TCRdb, which keeps in-frame sequences with V and J called. Part of the clones is missing from these tables; in studies checked, under half for an unresolved V gene and the rest for unknown reasons. This sample has about 100,000 clones in its table, and around four fifths of those were observed once. Around 0.76% of the sample is held by the ten biggest clonotypes. Sequencing was carried out using PBMCs. These TCRs come from a woman in her fifties or sixties in good health and CMV-seronegative.

The chain joins TRBV10-3 to TRBJ1-5; D is uncertain. The germline V gene has CDR1 ENHRY and CDR2 SYGVKD. This CDR3 comprises 13 residues. The ends were cut back, 0 bases at V and 6 bases at J, with 6 bases in the middle. CDR3 in DNA: TGTGCCATCAGTGAGTCCAGTGCTCAGCCCCAGCATTTT. Residues: CAISESSAQPQHF.

The chain couples TRBV9 to TRBJ2-5, with D tentatively TRBD2 (6 bases). Trimming removed 5 bases at V and 3 bases at J, with 17 bases between. CDR1 is SGDLS and CDR2 is YYNGEE in the germline V gene. There are 15 residues in the CDR3. In DNA, the CDR3 is TGTGCCAGCAGTCGGCGGGGACCCTTAAAAGAGACCCAGTACTTC. Translating gives CASSRRGPLKETQYF.

The chain links TRBV6-5 to TRBJ2-7, with TRBD1 matching 7 bases. CDR3 length equals 14 residues. CDR1 is MNHEY and CDR2 is SVGAGI in the germline V gene. The V gene end was trimmed by 6 bases and the J gene end by 1 base; junction bases not matched to a gene: 6. Here the CDR3 reads CASRATGPSYEQYF. Written as DNA, the CDR3 is TGTGCCAGCAGGGCGACAGGGCCATCCTACGAGCAGTACTTC.

The rearrangement links TRBV29-1 to TRBJ1-1; D remains unclear. V was clipped by 2 bases and J by 4 bases, with 11 bases between them. The length of the CDR3 is 13 residues. Per germline, CDR1 SQVTM and CDR2 ANQGSEA. CDR3 protein: CSVEIQAGTEAFF. In nucleotides, the CDR3 is TGCAGCGTTGAAATCCAAGCGGGCACTGAAGCTTTCTTT.

This chain connects TRBV7-9 to TRBJ1-2; 7 bases fit TRBD1. Per germline, CDR1 SEHNR and CDR2 FQNEAQ (reference sequence). The V gene end was trimmed by 11 bases and the J gene end by 2 bases; junction bases not matched to a gene: 5. The CDR3 length is 12 residues. CDR3 nucleotides: TGTGCCTCCCTAGGGGGCAACTATGGCTACACCTTC. Its protein is CASLGGNYGYTF.

This clone has only a few counts. J is TRBJ2-4 and V is TRBV14, with 7 nucleotides matching TRBD1. Looked up from germline, CDR1 is SGHDN and CDR2 is FVKESK. J was trimmed by 4 bases and V by 4 bases; bases with no gene match: 10. The CDR3 consists of 16 residues. The CDR3 is CASSPHAGGFKNIQYF. CDR3 DNA: TGTGCCAGCAGCCCCCATGCAGGGGGATTTAAAAACATTCAGTACTTC.

This clone was counted only a few times. The chain carries TRBV7-9 and TRBJ2-5; D unresolved. CDR1 and CDR2 (germline): SEHNR, FQNEAQ (reference sequence). The CDR3 totals 10 residues. V was shortened by 5 bases and J by 5 bases, with 3 bases between the two germline ends. CDR3: CASSRETQYF. Written as DNA, the CDR3 is TGTGCCAGCAGCCGGGAGACCCAGTACTTC. The whole variable domain, filled in from reference TRBV7-9 and TRBJ2-5, reads DTGVSQNPRHKITKRGQNVTFRCDPISEHNRLYWYRQTLGQGPEFLTYFQNEAQLEKSRLLSDRFSAERPKGSFSTLEIQRTEQGDSAMYLCASSRETQYFGPGTRLLVL.

V usage is TRBV6-5 and J usage is TRBJ1-1; TRBD1 is a possible D gene (6 bases). Trimming left V 6 bases short and J 5 bases short, with 10 bases between. Germline-derived CDR1 and CDR2 are MNHEY and SVGAGI. The CDR3 runs 12 residues. The CDR3 DNA is TGTGCCAGCAGACAGGGTCGGACTGAAGCTTTCTTT. Protein sequence: CASRQGRTEAFF.

The chain uses TRBV7-6 and TRBJ1-1; D remains unclear. CDR3 length: 13 amino acids. Germline-derived CDR1 and CDR2 are SGHVS and FNYEAQ. Trimming cost V 5 bases and J 1 base, with 8 bases left between them. CDR3 in DNA: TGTGCCAGCAGCAGACGACAGAACACTGAAGCTTTCTTT. This gives the protein CASSRRQNTEAFF.

The chain joins TRBV5-6 to TRBJ1-1, with D perhaps TRBD1 (6 bases). The CDR3 length is 14 residues. CDR1 SGHDT and CDR2 YYEEEE come from the germline V gene. V lost 4 bases, J lost 4 bases, and 14 bases lay in between. The CDR3 sequence: CASSHGTYGTEAFF. The DNA of the CDR3 is TGTGCCAGCAGCCACGGGACATATGGCACTGAAGCTTTCTTT.

This chain uses TRBV9 with TRBJ1-1; D possibly corresponds to TRBD1 (5 bases). V dropped 0 bases and J dropped 4 bases, with 13 bases sitting between them. Per germline, CDR1 SGDLS and CDR2 YYNGEE. The CDR3 is 15 residues long. In nucleotides, the CDR3 is TGTGCCAGCAGCGTAGGCCCCTTCGGGGGCACTGAAGCTTTCTTT. Translation: CASSVGPFGGTEAFF.